The present T cell receptor beta chain was sequenced within a study of cytomegalovirus exposure and HLA in healthy donors. Study results and caveats: Analyzed later, association rates of TCRs varied across HLA loci, with DRB1 most and HLA-C fewest. While the bulk of TCR sequences proved rare, some public TCRs turned up in many donors. Later analysis indicated greater clonal expansion among HLA-associated TCR beta chains than among equally common other chains.

About this clone: Its target is not known.

The CDR3 contains 13 residues. Trimming left V 5 bases short and J 3 bases short, with 11 bases between. Germline V gene data show CDR1 as LNHDA and CDR2 as SQIVND (reference sequence). The primer mix had 60 Vbeta and 13 Jbeta primers. The data were produced by immunoSEQ multiplex PCR, yet TCRdb's version contains in-frame clones alone and is incomplete. The data show 100,000 or so clones, with about 69% seen just once and roughly 1.2% held by the top ten. The TCR comes from a man aged 35 to 55 in good health and CMV-seronegative. This sequence joins TRBV19 and TRBJ2-7; perhaps TRBD2 as D (5 bases). Sequencing was carried out using PBMCs. The CDR3 sequence: CASSFSGFYEQYF. CDR3 nucleotides: TGTGCCAGTAGTTTCAGCGGATTCTACGAGCAGTACTTC. Supplemented by reference TRBV19 and TRBJ2-7, the full variable domain reads DGGITQSPKYLFRKEGQNVTLSCEQNLNHDAMYWYRQDPGQGLRLIYYSQIVNDFQKGDIAEGYSVSREKKESFPLTVTSAQKNPTAFYLCASSFSGFYEQYFGPGTRLTVT.